Here is one T cell receptor beta chain with its context. The sample comes from a study of blood T cell repertoires in COVID-19. The CDR3 length is 16 residues. V lost 0 bases to trimming and J lost 4 bases; unmatched junction nucleotides: 7. CDR1 and CDR2 (germline): GTSNPN, SVGIG (reference sequence). This table comes from immunoSEQ multiplex PCR, and its TCRdb copy is limited to in-frame clones, with some not included. The sample holds about 190,000 clones, approximately 86% seen once. Material for sequencing was peripheral blood. The TCR comes from a man aged 25-45 years with acute or convalescent COVID-19. The V and J genes are TRBV30 and TRBJ2-3; 10 positions match TRBD2. In nucleotides, the CDR3 is TGTGCCTGGAGTGTAAGGTCTAGCGGGAGCCCAGATACGCAGTATTTT. It codes for CAWSVRSSGSPDTQYF.